These T cell receptor beta chains were read from a single sample in a study of blood T cell repertoires in COVID-19. Using immunoSEQ multiplex PCR, the repertoire was profiled, and TCRdb retains in-frame clones only, with some absent. The table has 200,000 to 300,000 clones, 80% to 90% seen once. Sequenced: PBMCs or T cells enriched from blood (not recorded which). These receptor sequences come from a woman aged 40 to 50 who had been exposed to COVID-19. CDR3s include the opening cysteine and the closing phenylalanine or tryptophan. D genes are given only for firm matches. Not all rows give a size; the values are once, few, many and, for expanded clones, a class.

D	size	V	length	J	DNA	CDR3
.	.	TRBV3-1/TRBV3-2	14	TRBJ2-1	TGTGCCAGCAGCCTAGCGAGCTCCTACAATGAGCAGTTCTTC	CASSLASSYNEQFF
.	.	TRBV20-1	14	TRBJ1-6	TGCAGTGCTAGTAGCAGGCGATATAATTCACCCCTCCACTTT	CSASSRRYNSPLHF
TRBD1	.	TRBV4-3	14	TRBJ1-1	TGCGCCAGCAGCCAAGGGGGACAGGGTTATGAAGCTTTCTTT	CASSQGGQGYEAFF
TRBD1	.	TRBV28	14	TRBJ2-3	TGTGCCAGCAGCGGGACAGGGCGTAGAGATACGCAGTATTTT	CASSGTGRRDTQYF
.	.	TRBV11-3	13	TRBJ1-1	TGTGCCAGCCGCCCGGACAGGAACACTGAAGCTTTCTTT	CASRPDRNTEAFF
TRBD1	.	TRBV14	16	TRBJ1-6	TGTGCCAGCAGCCAAAGTGACAGGGGTTATAATTCACCCCTCCACTTT	CASSQSDRGYNSPLHF
.	.	TRBV10-1	15	TRBJ1-2	TGCGCCAGCGAGAAGGGGGAAGGTTGTCCGGATGGCTACACCTTC	CASEKGEGCPDGYTF
TRBD1	.	TRBV4-2	16	TRBJ2-7	TGTGCCAGCAGCCAAGACCGAGGACAGGGGGCTCGGGAGCAGTACTTC	CASSQDRGQGAREQYF
TRBD1	once	TRBV5-8	17	TRBJ2-2	TGTGCCAGCAGCTTGAATTTGGGCAGGGGGCCAACCGGGGAGCTGTTTTTT	CASSLNLGRGPTGELFF
.	.	TRBV10-3	13	TRBJ1-6	TGTGCCATCAAGGTCACAGGGAATTCACCCCTCCACTTT	CAIKVTGNSPLHF
.	.	TRBV11-2	15	TRBJ2-3	TGTGCCAGCAGCTTAGATCAGGGGGGTGGAGATACGCAGTATTTT	CASSLDQGGGDTQYF
.	.	TRBV4-3	12	TRBJ2-7	TGCGCCAGCAGCCAGGGGGGCTACGAGCAGTACTTC	CASSQGGYEQYF
.	.	TRBV10-2	13	TRBJ1-1	TGCGCCAGCAGTGAACACATGAACACTGAAGCTTTCTTT	CASSEHMNTEAFF
TRBD2	.	TRBV7-8	15	TRBJ2-4	TGTGCCAGCAGCTTAGAGGGAAAGGGAGGGGACCGCCAGTACTTC	CASSLEGKGGDRQYF
.	.	TRBV28	13	TRBJ1-3	TGTGCCAGCAGTTCAGGATCTGGAAACACCATATATTTT	CASSSGSGNTIYF
TRBD1	.	TRBV7-9	13	TRBJ1-2	TGTGCCAGCAGCACCGGGACAGGGAATGGCTACACCTTC	CASSTGTGNGYTF
TRBD2	.	TRBV4-1	19	TRBJ2-3	TGCGCCAGCAGCCAAAGTCGACCGGGACTAGCGGCCCTCGGAGATACGCAGTATTTT	CASSQSRPGLAALGDTQYF
TRBD1	few	TRBV24-1	14	TRBJ1-2	TGTGCCACCAGTGATCGCACAGGGGGCTATGGCTACACCTTC	CATSDRTGGYGYTF
.	.	TRBV21-1	18	TRBJ2-5	TGTGCCAGCAGCAAAGACGGGATGGCTAGCGGAGACCAAGAGACCCAGTACTTC	CASSKDGMASGDQETQYF
.	.	TRBV27	16	TRBJ2-2	TGTGCCAGCAGTTTATTTGGCGGGACGAACACCGGGGAGCTGTTTTTT	CASSLFGGTNTGELFF
.	.	TRBV7-9	15	TRBJ1-2	TGTGCCAGCAGCCGCGGCCCCGCCCACAACTATGGCTACACCTTC	CASSRGPAHNYGYTF
.	.	TRBV21-1	14	TRBJ2-5	TGTGCCAGCCTGGACAAGGGCACCCAAGAGACCCAGTACTTC	CASLDKGTQETQYF
.	.	TRBV15	17	TRBJ1-4	TGTGCCACCAGCAGAGATCGGGGAAGCGCAACTAATGAAAAACTGTTTTTT	CATSRDRGSATNEKLFF
.	.	TRBV11-3	14	TRBJ2-2	TGTGCCAGCAGCTTCTCCAGGGCCCACGGGGAGCTGTTTTTT	CASSFSRAHGELFF
.	.	TRBV15	16	TRBJ1-5	TGTGCCACCAGCAGAGTGGGGCGAATCCGCAATCAGCCCCAGCATTTT	CATSRVGRIRNQPQHF
TRBD1	.	TRBV7-9	15	TRBJ2-1	TGTGCCAGCAGCCCGACAGGGGGGTATTACAATGAGCAGTTCTTC	CASSPTGGYYNEQFF
.	.	TRBV9	15	TRBJ2-2	TGTGCCAGCAGCGGGACAAATCCGAACACCGGGGAGCTGTTTTTT	CASSGTNPNTGELFF
.	.	TRBV14	14	TRBJ2-1	TGTGCCAGCAGCCGACGGGAGTACTTGGGTGAGCAGTTCTTC	CASSRREYLGEQFF
.	.	TRBV6-5	14	TRBJ1-1	TGTGCCAGCAGTTATTCCAGGGAGGGCACTGAAGCTTTCTTT	CASSYSREGTEAFF
.	.	TRBV27	15	TRBJ1-5	TGTGCCAGCAGTTTATCTAGACAGTTGAATCAGCCCCAGCATTTT	CASSLSRQLNQPQHF
.	.	TRBV7-9	13	TRBJ1-1	TGTGCCAGCAGACAGAGTATGAACACTGAAGCTTTCTTT	CASRQSMNTEAFF
TRBD1	.	TRBV6-1	15	TRBJ2-1	TGTGCCAGCAGTGAAAAAGGCACAGGGGGCCATGAGCAGTTCTTC	CASSEKGTGGHEQFF
TRBD1	.	TRBV27	17	TRBJ1-6	TGTGCCAGCAGTTTATTCGCGATTTGGACAGGAAATTCACCCCTCCACTTT	CASSLFAIWTGNSPLHF
TRBD1	.	TRBV28	13	TRBJ1-2	TGTGCCAGCAGGACCCAACAGGGGGATGGCTACACCTTC	CASRTQQGDGYTF
TRBD2	.	TRBV25-1	15	TRBJ2-5	TGTGCCAGCAGTCCTCTAGCGGGAGTCCAAGAGACCCAGTACTTC	CASSPLAGVQETQYF
.	.	TRBV5-6	12	TRBJ2-3	TGTGCCAGCAGCTTGGAGAGCGATACGCAGTATTTT	CASSLESDTQYF
.	once	TRBV5-1	14	TRBJ1-1	TGCGCCAGCAGCTTGGAGAACATGAACACTGAAGCTTTCTTT	CASSLENMNTEAFF
.	once	TRBV5-4	14	TRBJ1-2	TGTGCCAGCAGCACAGGACAGCCCACCAATGGCTACACCTTC	CASSTGQPTNGYTF
TRBD1	.	TRBV19	14	TRBJ1-2	TGTGCCAGTAGTAACAGGGGGCCTTTCTATGGCTACACCTTC	CASSNRGPFYGYTF
.	.	TRBV15	14	TRBJ1-5	TGTGCCACCAGCAGTTGGACAGAGAATCAGCCCCAGCATTTT	CATSSWTENQPQHF
.	.	TRBV5-1	13	TRBJ1-1	TGTGCCAGCACGCAGGGAATGAACACTGAAGCTTTCTTT	CASTQGMNTEAFF
.	.	TRBV19	13	TRBJ1-2	TGTGCCAGTAGTATTTTTTCAGACTATGGCTACACCTTC	CASSIFSDYGYTF
.	.	TRBV7-3	15	TRBJ1-2	TGTGCCAGCAGCCCTAGCTCCGGGGGGGACTATGGCTACACCTTC	CASSPSSGGDYGYTF
.	.	TRBV6-2/TRBV6-3	15	TRBJ1-1	TGTGCCAGCAGTCAAACAGGAATTCCAAACACTGAAGCTTTCTTT	CASSQTGIPNTEAFF
TRBD1	.	TRBV7-3	13	TRBJ1-2	TGTGCCAGCAGCCCAGGACAGGAGGGTGGCTACACCTTC	CASSPGQEGGYTF
.	.	TRBV11-1	15	TRBJ1-2	TGTGCCAGCAGCTTAGGTTCCGGGGGAGAATATGGCTACACCTTC	CASSLGSGGEYGYTF